The subject of this entry is one TCR beta chain. Its antigen is currently unknown. The data derive from a study of T cells in Graves' hyperthyroidism and ophthalmopathy. Study-wide results and limits: Ophthalmopathy was told apart from stable hyperthyroidism by a 13 V-J model.

Graves' hyperthyroidism showing no ophthalmopathy progression within 18 months was considered stable. Diagnoses rested on clinical symptoms, serum thyroxine and TRAb, thyroid ultrasound and orbital computed tomography. The CDR3 totals 15 residues. V lost 1 base to trimming and J lost 7 bases, with 16 bases between them. Germline CDR1 MNHEY, CDR2 SVGEGT. The TCR beta CDR3 regions underwent amplification using RNA transcripts as the source. First-round RT-PCR targeting the TCR CDR3 was performed with the HTBI primer set. TCRdb reprocessed the multiplex PCR reads via MiXCR and lists one record per CDR3 protein. The profile covers hundreds of thousands of distinct CDR3 sequences, with approximately 40% appearing a single time and approximately 8.7% taken by the ten largest.

The receptor was derived from a man younger than 35 with Graves' hyperthyroidism. V and J are TRBV6-2 or TRBV6-3 and TRBJ1-1; D remains ambiguous. The source material was blood. CDR3: CASSYLGNHLVEAFF. Here the CDR3 DNA reads TGTGCCAGCAGTTACTTGGGCAACCACCTGGTTGAAGCTTTCTTT.